This T cell receptor beta chain was recovered during a study of glioma-infiltrating T cells. The iRepertoire nested amplicon-rescue multiplex PCR amplified TCR alpha and beta CDR3s from RNA. TCRdb re-called the multiplex PCR reads through MiXCR, storing one row per CDR3 protein. The table includes about 380,000 distinct CDR3 sequences, roughly two fifths detected once. The CDR3 covers 14 residues. Looked up from germline, CDR1 is SGHTA and CDR2 is FQGNSA. The V end lost 1 base, the J end lost 6 bases, and 13 bases lay between the germline ends. The study, taken as a whole, reports: Very few CDR3 sequences were shared between tissue and blood.

This clonotype came up a few times. Its target is unknown. Material for sequencing was glioma tissue, nonneoplastic brain tissue, or PBMCs (not recorded which). This clonotype was obtained from a human donor with low-grade glioma or glioblastoma, undergoing nonglioma brain surgery, or in good health (not recorded which). V usage is TRBV7-2 and J usage is TRBJ2-7; D could derive from TRBD1 or TRBD2 (5 bases each). This CDR3 reads CASSLVWDASEQYF. The CDR3 bases are TGTGCCAGCAGCTTAGTTTGGGACGCCAGCGAGCAGTACTTC.